The 25 T cell receptor beta chains below all came from one sample that was sequenced in a study of blood T cell repertoires in COVID-19. Sequencing was performed with immunoSEQ multiplex PCR; in TCRdb, only in-frame clones are kept and a portion is missing. The table records 65,000 to 70,000 clones, 70% to 90% of them present only once. The specimen sequenced was peripheral blood. The receptor set was obtained from a woman aged 80 or over with acute or convalescent COVID-19.

The V call is TRBV11-2, the J call TRBJ2-5, with D perhaps matching TRBD2 (5 bases). V was cut by 5 bases and J by 7 bases, with 17 bases left in between. This CDR3 is 14 amino acids long. Per the germline V gene, CDR1 is SGHAT and CDR2 is FQNNGV. CDR3 nucleotide sequence: TGTGCCAGCAGCCCCCCCGGGGTCCGTGGGACCCAGTACTTC. Translating it yields CASSPPGVRGTQYF.

This clone is a singleton in its sample. V gene TRBV11-2 combines with J gene TRBJ1-2; TRBD1 matches at 7 bases. The CDR3 has 15 residues. Germline V gene data show CDR1 as SGHAT and CDR2 as FQNNGV. V shed 0 bases, J shed 4 bases, and the junction held 5 bases outside the gene matches. DNA of the CDR3: TGTGCCAGCAGCTTAGAAGGGGGCGCGGTCTATGGCTACACCTTC. It encodes CASSLEGGAVYGYTF.

V usage is TRBV5-1 and J usage is TRBJ1-1, with 7 bases fitting TRBD1. V lost 5 bases and J lost 5; bases outside the gene matches: 9. Germline V gene lookup returns CDR1 SGHRS and CDR2 YFSETQ. This CDR3 is built from 14 residues. CDR3 nucleotides: TGCGCCAGCAGGCCGGGAGGGGGCGGAACTGAAGCTTTCTTT. Translated, it gives CASRPGGGGTEAFF.

The chain combines TRBV5-1 with TRBJ2-7; D call uncertain. The CDR3 loop spans 14 amino acids. Germline CDR1 is SGHRS and CDR2 is YFSETQ. Trimming removed 4 bases at V and 0 bases at J, with 11 bases between. This CDR3 is CASSTDGSSYEQYF. The CDR3, as DNA: TGCGCCAGCAGCACAGACGGTAGCTCCTACGAGCAGTACTTC.

The chain carries TRBV5-1 and TRBJ1-3; possibly TRBD1 for D (6 bases). CDR3 length: 15 residues. Per the germline V gene, CDR1 is SGHRS and CDR2 is YFSETQ. V shed 1 base and J shed 0 bases, with 8 bases lying between them. This CDR3 is CASSLQGNSGNTIYF. For the CDR3, the DNA is TGCGCCAGCAGCTTGCAGGGGAACTCTGGAAACACCATATATTTT.

This clone is a singleton in its sample. V is TRBV7-2 and J is TRBJ2-5; 10 positions match TRBD2. The CDR3 consists of 16 residues. Germline V CDR1 and CDR2: SGHTA, FQGNSA. The ends lost 2 bases at V and 5 bases at J; junction bases unmatched: 8. CDR3 loop: CASSLSLAGVWETQYF. In nucleotides, the CDR3 is TGTGCCAGCAGCTTATCCCTAGCGGGAGTCTGGGAGACCCAGTACTTC.

This clone was seen a handful of times. V gene TRBV30 combines with J gene TRBJ1-2; 7 bases fit TRBD1. The V segment lost 1 base and the J segment 8 bases; nucleotides outside the gene matches: 10. The CDR3 has 14 residues. Germline V CDR1 and CDR2: GTSNPN, SVGIG (reference sequence). The CDR3 sequence is CAWSADRAREGYTF. DNA of the CDR3: TGTGCCTGGAGTGCTGACAGGGCCCGAGAGGGCTACACCTTC.

This clone came up once. V is TRBV9 and J is TRBJ1-2; D remains unclear. Germline loops: CDR1 SGDLS, CDR2 YYNGEE. Trimming removed 0 bases at V and 7 bases at J, with 7 bases between. This CDR3 spans 12 amino acids. The CDR3 protein is CASSVVGGGYTF. The CDR3 coding sequence is TGTGCCAGCAGCGTAGTCGGAGGTGGCTACACCTTC.

In this sample, this clone turned up once. The chain carries TRBV29-1 and TRBJ2-1, with 7 bases fitting TRBD2. V gave up 7 bases and J gave up 5 bases; unmatched junction bases: 14. The CDR3 length is 15 residues. Germline assignment: CDR1 SQVTM and CDR2 ANQGSEA. Here the CDR3 reads CSAGDAAGVNNEQFF. The CDR3 nucleotides read TGCAGCGCCGGCGACGCGGCGGGAGTGAACAATGAGCAGTTCTTC.

The chain uses TRBV9 and TRBJ2-7, with 8 nucleotides matching TRBD2. CDR1 is SGDLS, CDR2 YYNGEE, per germline. V lost 3 bases to trimming and J lost 2 bases; unmatched junction nucleotides: 7. The CDR3 totals 15 residues. The CDR3 reads CASSASGGATYEQYF. CDR3 nucleotides: TGTGCCAGCAGCGCCTCCGGGGGGGCTACCTACGAGCAGTACTTC. Full variable domain (rest looked up from reference TRBV9 and TRBJ2-7): DSGVTQTPKHLITATGQRVTLRCSPRSGDLSVYWYQQSLDQGLQFLIQYYNGEERAKGNILERFSAQQFPDLHSELNLSSLELGDSALYFCASSASGGATYEQYFGPGTRLTVT.

The genes are TRBV4-2 and TRBJ2-4; 10 bases fit TRBD2. The germline V gene has CDR1 LGHNA and CDR2 YNFKEQ. The V gene end was trimmed by 0 bases and the J gene end by 1 base; junction bases not matched to a gene: 9. This CDR3 has 19 amino acids. In nucleotides, the CDR3 is TGTGCCAGCAGCCAAGAAAGGCTAGCGGGAGATGTGGCCAAAAACATTCAGTACTTC. It is translated as CASSQERLAGDVAKNIQYF.

V usage is TRBV18 and J usage is TRBJ1-4, with 10 bases fitting TRBD1. With V trimmed by 6 bases and J by 6 bases, 4 bases remained unmatched. CDR3 length equals 14 residues. The V gene's germline CDR1 is KGHSH and CDR2 LQKENI. The CDR3 sequence is CASSPGQGYEKLFF. CDR3 sequence (DNA): TGTGCCAGCTCTCCGGGACAGGGGTATGAAAAACTGTTTTTT.

V is TRBV5-4 and J is TRBJ2-2, with D unresolved. V dropped 0 bases and J dropped 4 bases, with 7 bases sitting between them. This CDR3 has 14 amino acids. Germline V gene sequence: CDR1 SGHNT, CDR2 YYREEE (reference sequence). The DNA for the CDR3 is TGTGCCAGCAGCTTGGGGGCAGTCACCGGGGAGCTGTTTTTT. It is translated as CASSLGAVTGELFF.

The V gene is TRBV5-1, the J gene TRBJ2-7; 8 bases map to TRBD1. Trimming cost V 5 bases and J 1 base; bases outside gene matches: 5. The CDR3 is 14 amino acids. CDR1 SGHRS and CDR2 YFSETQ come from the germline V gene. CDR3 sequence (DNA): TGCGCCAGCAGTGCTGACAGGGGATCCTACGAGCAGTACTTC. Its translation: CASSADRGSYEQYF.

The gene calls are TRBV5-4 and TRBJ1-3; 8 positions agree with TRBD1. Germline V gene data show CDR1 as SGHNT and CDR2 as YYREEE (reference sequence). Unmatched junction bases numbered 12, after V lost 4 bases and J lost 3 bases. This CDR3 has 17 residues. The CDR3 sequence is CASSIAPPGGFGNTIYF. Here the CDR3 DNA reads TGTGCCAGCAGCATTGCCCCCCCAGGGGGCTTTGGAAACACCATATATTTT.

The CDR3 bases are TGTGCCACCAGCCCGGACGGGGGGAATACGCAGTATTTT. Translated: CATSPDGGNTQYF. The V call is TRBV24-1, the J call TRBJ2-3, with TRBD2 matching over 7 bases. The V and J ends lost 7 bases and 7 bases, in that order; junction bases with no gene match: 7. This CDR3 has 13 residues. In germline, CDR1 is KGHDR, CDR2 SFDVKD.

The chain is built from TRBV24-1 and TRBJ1-5; D is perhaps TRBD1 (6 bases). This CDR3 comprises 14 residues. Germline CDR1 reads KGHDR; CDR2 reads SFDVKD. Trimming took off 3 bases at V and 6 bases at J, with 11 bases between the two ends. CDR3 sequence: CATSDTGLFQPQHF. The DNA for the CDR3 is TGTGCCACCAGTGATACAGGGCTCTTTCAGCCCCAGCATTTT.

The chain joins TRBV7-8 to TRBJ2-2; the match to TRBD2 covers 8 bases. The CDR3 consists of 14 residues. J gave up 10 bases and V 0 bases, and 4 bases lay outside the gene matches. From germline, CDR1 is SGHVS and CDR2 FQNEAQ. This CDR3 is CASSLASGVEELFF. The DNA of the CDR3 is TGTGCCAGCAGCTTAGCTAGCGGGGTAGAGGAGCTGTTTTTT.

This clone was seen only once. This chain uses TRBV6-5 with TRBJ2-1, with D possibly matching TRBD2 (6 bases). V lost 6 bases and J lost 2, with 14 bases in between. There are 15 residues in the CDR3. The germline V gene encodes CDR1 MNHEY and CDR2 SVGAGI. The CDR3 loop is CASSSHWTTYNEQFF. CDR3 bases: TGTGCCAGCAGCTCCCACTGGACTACCTACAATGAGCAGTTCTTC.

The chain couples TRBV27 to TRBJ2-7; 11 nucleotides match TRBD1. Germline V gene sequence: CDR1 MNHEY, CDR2 SMNVEV (reference sequence). Trimming cost V 3 bases and J 2 bases; bases outside gene matches: 3. This CDR3 comprises 15 residues. This CDR3 reads CASSFKGQGAYEQYF. CDR3 DNA sequence: TGTGCCAGCAGTTTTAAGGGACAGGGGGCCTACGAGCAGTACTTC.

The chain links TRBV29-1 to TRBJ2-3; TRBD1 matches at 7 bases. The ends lost 7 bases at V and 2 bases at J; junction bases unmatched: 12. The CDR3 totals 15 residues. The germline V gene encodes CDR1 SQVTM and CDR2 ANQGSEA. The CDR3 sequence: CSAQTGSHLTDTQYF. DNA for the CDR3: TGCAGCGCACAGACAGGGTCCCACCTCACAGATACGCAGTATTTT.

The CDR3 region is CASARTSGGASYF. The DNA of the CDR3 is TGTGCCAGCGCCAGGACTAGCGGGGGGGCATCGTATTTT. This chain joins TRBV2 and TRBJ2-3; 15 bases align to TRBD2. The germline CDR1 and CDR2 sequences are SNHLY and FYNNEI. CDR3 length: 13 residues. Unmatched junction bases numbered 8, after V lost 8 bases and J lost 14 bases.

This clone was counted at least ten times. V usage is TRBV6-2 or TRBV6-3 and J usage is TRBJ2-3; tentatively, D is TRBD2 (6 bases). Germline CDR1 is MNHEY and CDR2 is SVGEGT. The CDR3 is 16 amino acids. V was shortened by 5 bases and J by 0 bases, with 15 bases between the two germline ends. CDR3 in amino acids: CASSNRGGASTDTQYF. The CDR3 DNA is TGTGCCAGCAGTAACCGTGGCGGGGCCAGCACAGATACGCAGTATTTT.

The genes are TRBV28 and TRBJ2-7; the match to TRBD1 covers 9 bases. This CDR3 comprises 15 residues. The ends lost 6 bases at V and 0 bases at J; junction bases unmatched: 6. From germline, CDR1 is MDHEN and CDR2 SYDVKM. The CDR3 bases are TGTGCCAGCAGAAAGCCGGGACAGGGCTCCTACGAGCAGTACTTC. It encodes CASRKPGQGSYEQYF.

This chain joins TRBV3-1 (or the pseudogene TRBV3-2) and TRBJ1-1, with a weak D call TRBD1 (6 bases). The CDR3 is 14 residues long. In germline, CDR1 is LGHDT, CDR2 YNNKEL (reference sequence). Deletions cut 2 bases from V and 1 base from J, with 8 bases between. CDR3 amino acids: CASSQRGGNTEAFF. Written as DNA, the CDR3 is TGTGCCAGCAGCCAAAGGGGGGGGAACACTGAAGCTTTCTTT.